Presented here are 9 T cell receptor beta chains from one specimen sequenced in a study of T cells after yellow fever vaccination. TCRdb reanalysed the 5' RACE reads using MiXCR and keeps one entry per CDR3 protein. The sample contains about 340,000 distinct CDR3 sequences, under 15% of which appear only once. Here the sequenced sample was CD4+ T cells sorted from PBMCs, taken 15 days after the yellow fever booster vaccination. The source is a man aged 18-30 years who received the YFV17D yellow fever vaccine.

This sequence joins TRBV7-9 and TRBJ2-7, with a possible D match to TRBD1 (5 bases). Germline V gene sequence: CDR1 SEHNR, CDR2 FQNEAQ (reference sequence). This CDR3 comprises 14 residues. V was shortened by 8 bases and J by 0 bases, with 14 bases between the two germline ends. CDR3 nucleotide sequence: TGTGCCAGCGGGCCCAGGGCGAGCTCCTACGAGCAGTACTTC. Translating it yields CASGPRASSYEQYF.

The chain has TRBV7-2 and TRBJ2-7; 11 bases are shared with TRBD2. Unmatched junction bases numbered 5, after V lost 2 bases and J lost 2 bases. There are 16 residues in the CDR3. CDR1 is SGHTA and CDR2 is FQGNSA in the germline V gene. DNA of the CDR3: TGTGCCAGCAGCTTATGGGTAGCGGGGGGGCCCTACGAGCAGTACTTC. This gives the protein CASSLWVAGGPYEQYF.

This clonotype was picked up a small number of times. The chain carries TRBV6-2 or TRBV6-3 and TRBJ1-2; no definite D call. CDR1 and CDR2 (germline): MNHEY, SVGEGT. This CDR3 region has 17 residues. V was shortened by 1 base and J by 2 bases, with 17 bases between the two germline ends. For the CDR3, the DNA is TGTGCCAGCAGTTACTGGGTTCGACCAAACCGAAACTATGGCTACACCTTC. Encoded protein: CASSYWVRPNRNYGYTF.

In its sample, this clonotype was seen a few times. The CDR3 DNA sequence: TGTGCCAGCAGCCTGACAGGGGTTTGGGACGAGCAGTACGTC. Its translation: CASSLTGVWDEQYV. The chain joins TRBV5-6 to TRBJ2-7, with 8 positions matching TRBD1. Germline CDR1 and CDR2: SGHDT and YYEEEE. This CDR3 region has 14 residues. The junction had 8 bases not matched to a gene; V was cut back by 4 bases and J by 5 bases.

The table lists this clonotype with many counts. The CDR3 sequence is CASSQGVIMDTGELFF. DNA for the CDR3: TGTGCCAGCAGCCAAGGTGTGATAATGGACACCGGGGAGCTGTTTTTT. This chain joins TRBV4-2 and TRBJ2-2; D gene unclear. Trimming stripped 1 base from V and 3 bases from J, with 12 bases between. This CDR3 has 16 residues. The germline gives CDR1 LGHNA, CDR2 YNFKEQ.

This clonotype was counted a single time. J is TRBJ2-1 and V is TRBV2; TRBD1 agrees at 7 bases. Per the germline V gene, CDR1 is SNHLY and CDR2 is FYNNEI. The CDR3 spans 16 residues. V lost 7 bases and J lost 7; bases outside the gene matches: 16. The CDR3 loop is CASIWTQGGFQNEQFF. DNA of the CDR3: TGTGCCAGCATCTGGACACAAGGGGGCTTTCAAAATGAGCAGTTCTTC. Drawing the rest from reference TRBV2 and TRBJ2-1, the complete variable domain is EPEVTQTPSHQVTQMGQEVILRCVPISNHLYFYWYRQILGQKVEFLVSFYNNEISEKSEIFDDQFSVERPDGSNFTLKIRSTKLEDSAMYFCASIWTQGGFQNEQFFGPGTRLTVL.

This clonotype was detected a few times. CDR3 protein: CASSFMGTNTGELFF. The CDR3 DNA reads TGCGCCAGCAGCTTTATGGGGACGAACACCGGGGAGCTGTTTTTT. The chain couples TRBV5-1 to TRBJ2-2; no reliable D call. Germline V gene lookup returns CDR1 SGHRS and CDR2 YFSETQ. V lost 2 bases, J lost 0 bases, and 8 bases lay in between. The CDR3 extends over 15 amino acids.

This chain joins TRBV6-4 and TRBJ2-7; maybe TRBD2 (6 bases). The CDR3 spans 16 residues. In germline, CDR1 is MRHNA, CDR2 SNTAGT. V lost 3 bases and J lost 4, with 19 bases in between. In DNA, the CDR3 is TGTGCCAGCAGTGATGTCGTCCACCTGGGGGGATACGAGCAGTACTTC. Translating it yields CASSDVVHLGGYEQYF.

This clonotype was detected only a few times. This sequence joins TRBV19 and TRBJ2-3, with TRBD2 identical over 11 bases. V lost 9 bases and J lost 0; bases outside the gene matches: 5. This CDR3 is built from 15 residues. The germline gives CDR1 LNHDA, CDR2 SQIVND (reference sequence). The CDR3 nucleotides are TGTGCCAGCACTAGACTAGCGGGGAGCACAGATACGCAGTATTTT. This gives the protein CASTRLAGSTDTQYF.